This T cell receptor beta chain was identified in a study of T cells in Graves' hyperthyroidism and ophthalmopathy. Study findings and constraints: Onset of ophthalmopathy came a median around 7.1 months after the model predicted it.

What was amplified from RNA transcripts were TCR beta CDR3 regions. HTBI primers drove first-round RT-PCR of the TCR CDR3. TCRdb redid the calling of the multiplex PCR reads with MiXCR, one entry per CDR3 protein. The sample carries around 700,000 distinct CDR3 sequences, around a sixth recorded once. Trimming removed 7 bases from V and 1 base from J, with 9 bases in between. CDR1 and CDR2 (germline): KGHDR, SFDVKD. The CDR3 spans 13 residues. A remark on this clonotype: As yet, its antigen is unknown.

Thyroid ultrasound and orbital computed tomography, with clinical symptoms and serum thyroxine and TRAb, informed diagnoses. It was at first hyperthyroidism diagnosis, before any ophthalmopathy symptoms, that the blood sample was taken. The authors obtained PBMCs from about 9.5 ml of fresh peripheral blood. The receptor's source is a woman in her forties or fifties with Graves' hyperthyroidism that later progressed to Graves' ophthalmopathy. What was sequenced was blood. J is TRBJ1-1 and V is TRBV24-1; D call uncertain. CDR3 protein: CATREKGNTEAFF. The CDR3 DNA follows: TGTGCCACCAGAGAGAAGGGGAACACTGAAGCTTTCTTT.